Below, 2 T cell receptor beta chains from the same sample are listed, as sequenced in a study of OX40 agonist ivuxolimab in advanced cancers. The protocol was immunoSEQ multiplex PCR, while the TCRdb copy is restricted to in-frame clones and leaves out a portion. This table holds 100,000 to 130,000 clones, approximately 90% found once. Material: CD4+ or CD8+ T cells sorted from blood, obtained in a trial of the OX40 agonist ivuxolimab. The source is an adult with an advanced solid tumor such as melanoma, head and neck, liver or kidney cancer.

Written as DNA, the CDR3 is TGTGCCAGCAGTTACCGGCTAGCGCCAGATACGCAGTATTTT. This translates into CASSYRLAPDTQYF. This sequence joins TRBV6-5 and TRBJ2-3, with D possibly being TRBD2 (6 bases). This CDR3 comprises 14 residues. Trimming took off 2 bases at V and 4 bases at J, with 10 bases between the two ends. CDR1 MNHEY and CDR2 SVGAGI come from the germline V gene.

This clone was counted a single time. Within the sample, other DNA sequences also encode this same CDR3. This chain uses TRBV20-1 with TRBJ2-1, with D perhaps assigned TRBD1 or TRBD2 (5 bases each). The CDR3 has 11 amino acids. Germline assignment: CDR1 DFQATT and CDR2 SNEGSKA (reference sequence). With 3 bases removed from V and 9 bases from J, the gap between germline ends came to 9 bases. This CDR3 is CSASRGGEQFF. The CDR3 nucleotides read TGCAGTGCTAGCCGTGGGGGTGAGCAGTTCTTC.